This TCR beta chain was sequenced during a study of CD8+ T cells in alopecia areata. This CDR3 comprises 16 residues. The germline V and J ends were trimmed by 3 bases and 0 bases, with 14 bases remaining between them. From germline, CDR1 is SGHVS and CDR2 FQNEAQ. Extracted RNA was reverse transcribed, and the resulting cDNA served as sequencing template. TCRdb's copy holds only in-frame clones and misses some; the assay was immunoSEQ multiplex PCR. The sample contains fewer than 110,000 clones, around 59% of which appear only once. Whole-study findings and limits: Sharing of TCR sequences between patients (possibly for HLA-related reasons) was less clear than in mice. Scalp sequencing captures resident alphabeta T cells of normal skin too. For lesional scalp, especially alopecia totalis/universalis, clonality was higher than in normal scalp.

Concerning this clone itself: Its cognate antigen is unknown.

CD4+ and CD8+ T cells were sorted from PBMCs. Material for sequencing was CD4+ T cells sorted from blood. This clonotype was sampled from a human donor in good health. This chain links TRBV7-8 with TRBJ1-1; possibly TRBD1 for D (6 bases). The DNA of the CDR3 is TGTGCCAGCAGCTTTAGGACAGCACAAATGAACACTGAAGCTTTCTTT. Protein: CASSFRTAQMNTEAFF.